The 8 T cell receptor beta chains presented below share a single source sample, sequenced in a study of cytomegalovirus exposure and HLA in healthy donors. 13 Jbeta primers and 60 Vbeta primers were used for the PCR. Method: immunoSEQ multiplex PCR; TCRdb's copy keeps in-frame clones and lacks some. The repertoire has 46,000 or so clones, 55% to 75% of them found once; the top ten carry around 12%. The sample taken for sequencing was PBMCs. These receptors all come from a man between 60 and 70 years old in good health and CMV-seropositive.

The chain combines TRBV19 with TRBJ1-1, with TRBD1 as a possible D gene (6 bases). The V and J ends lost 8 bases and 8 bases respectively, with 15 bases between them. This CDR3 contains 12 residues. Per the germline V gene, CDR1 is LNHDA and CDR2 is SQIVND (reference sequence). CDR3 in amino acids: CASPGGRGEAFF. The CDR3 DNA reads TGTGCCAGTCCCGGGGGGCGCGGGGAAGCTTTCTTT.

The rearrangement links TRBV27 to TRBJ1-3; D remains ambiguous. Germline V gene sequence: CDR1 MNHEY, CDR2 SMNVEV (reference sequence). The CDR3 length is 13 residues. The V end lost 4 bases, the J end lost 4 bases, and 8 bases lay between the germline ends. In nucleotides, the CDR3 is TGTGCCAGCAGTTACCACTACGGAAACACCATATATTTT. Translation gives CASSYHYGNTIYF.

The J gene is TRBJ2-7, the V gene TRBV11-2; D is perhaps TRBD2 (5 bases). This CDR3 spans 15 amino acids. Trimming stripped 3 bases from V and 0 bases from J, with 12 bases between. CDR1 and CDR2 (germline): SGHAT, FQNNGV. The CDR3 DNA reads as TGTGCCAGCAGCTTTAGCGCCGATAGCTCCTACGAGCAGTACTTC. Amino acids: CASSFSADSSYEQYF.

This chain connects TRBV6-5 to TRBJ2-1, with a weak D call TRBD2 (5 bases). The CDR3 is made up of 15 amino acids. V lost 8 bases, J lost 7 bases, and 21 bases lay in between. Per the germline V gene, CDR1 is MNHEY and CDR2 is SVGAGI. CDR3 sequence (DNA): TGTGCCAGCGGGTCCGCGGGTGCCCCTTTTAATGAGCAGTTCTTC. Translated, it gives CASGSAGAPFNEQFF.

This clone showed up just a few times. CDR3 bases: TGTGCCAGCAGCACACGACTGGGGCTTGAGCAGTTCTTC. Translating gives CASSTRLGLEQFF. The V gene is TRBV5-6, the J gene TRBJ2-1; TRBD1 is a possible D gene (5 bases). CDR3 length: 13 amino acids. Looked up from germline, CDR1 is SGHDT and CDR2 is YYEEEE. V lost 4 bases and J 9 bases, leaving 14 bases between the germline ends.

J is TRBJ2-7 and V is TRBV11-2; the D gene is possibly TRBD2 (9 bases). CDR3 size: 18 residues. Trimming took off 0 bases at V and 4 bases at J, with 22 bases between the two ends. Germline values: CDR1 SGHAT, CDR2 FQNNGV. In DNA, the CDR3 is TGTGCCAGCAGCTTAGATCCCGACAGGGGACTAGCTGTTTACGAGCAGTACTTC. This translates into CASSLDPDRGLAVYEQYF.

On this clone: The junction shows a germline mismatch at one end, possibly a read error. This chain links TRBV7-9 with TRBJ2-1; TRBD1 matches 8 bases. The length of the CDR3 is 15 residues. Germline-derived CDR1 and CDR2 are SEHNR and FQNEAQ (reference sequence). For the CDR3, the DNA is TGTGCCAGCAATCCCGGGACAGGACTATACAGTGAGCAGTTCTTC. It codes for CASNPGTGLYSEQFF.

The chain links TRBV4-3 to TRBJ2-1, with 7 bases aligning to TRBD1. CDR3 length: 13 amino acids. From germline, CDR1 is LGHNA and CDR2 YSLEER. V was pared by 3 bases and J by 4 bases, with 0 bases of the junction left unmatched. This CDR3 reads CASSQTGYNEQFF. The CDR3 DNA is TGCGCCAGCAGCCAGACAGGGTACAATGAGCAGTTCTTC.